The clone carrying this T cell receptor beta chain was seen only a few times. Its target is not known. The sample originates from a study of CD8 T cells in ankylosing spondylitis. Study results and limitations: Disease-linked clones displayed a CD8+ phenotype and appeared relatively rarely in peripheral blood. Matched synovial fluid from ankylosing spondylitis patients was reported to be enriched for disease-linked clones.

The CDR3 spans 14 residues. V shed 3 bases and J shed 4 bases, with 13 bases lying between them. Germline V gene sequence: CDR1 SEHNR, CDR2 FQNEAQ (reference sequence). The authors made TCR beta libraries by quantitative 5'-RACE with molecular barcodes. TCRdb passed the 5' RACE reads through MiXCR, listing each CDR3 protein once. The data contain around 250,000 distinct CDR3 sequences, approximately 30% of them singletons. The receptor's source is a male donor with ankylosing spondylitis or in good health (not recorded which). The sample consisted of blood, either unsorted or a sorted T cell fraction (not recorded which). This chain uses TRBV7-9 with TRBJ2-7; D might be TRBD1 (6 bases). CDR3 in amino acids: CASSFPARGYEQYF. The CDR3 DNA reads as TGTGCCAGCAGCTTCCCAGCCAGGGGTTACGAGCAGTACTTC.